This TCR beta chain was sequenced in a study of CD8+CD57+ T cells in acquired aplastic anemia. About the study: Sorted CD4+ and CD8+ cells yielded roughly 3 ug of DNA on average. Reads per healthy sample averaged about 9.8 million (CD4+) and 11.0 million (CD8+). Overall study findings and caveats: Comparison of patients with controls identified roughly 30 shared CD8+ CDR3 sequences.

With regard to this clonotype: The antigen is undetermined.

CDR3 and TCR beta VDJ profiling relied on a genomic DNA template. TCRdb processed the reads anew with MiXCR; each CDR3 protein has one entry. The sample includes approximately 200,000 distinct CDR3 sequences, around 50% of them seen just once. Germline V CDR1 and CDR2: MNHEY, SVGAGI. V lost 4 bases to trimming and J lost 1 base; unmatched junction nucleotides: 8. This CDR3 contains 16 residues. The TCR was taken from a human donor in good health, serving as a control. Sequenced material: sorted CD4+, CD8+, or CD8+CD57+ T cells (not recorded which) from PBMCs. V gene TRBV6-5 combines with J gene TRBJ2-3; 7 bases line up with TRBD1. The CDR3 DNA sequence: TGTGCCAGCAGTTGGACAGGTACACGAGGCACAGATACGCAGTATTTT. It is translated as CASSWTGTRGTDTQYF.